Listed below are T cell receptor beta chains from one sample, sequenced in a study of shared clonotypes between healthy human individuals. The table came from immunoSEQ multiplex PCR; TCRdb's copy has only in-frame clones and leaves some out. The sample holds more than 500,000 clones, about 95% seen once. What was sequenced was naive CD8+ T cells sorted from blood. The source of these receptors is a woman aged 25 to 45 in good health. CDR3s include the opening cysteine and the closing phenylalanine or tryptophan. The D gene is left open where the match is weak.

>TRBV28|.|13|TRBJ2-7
CASSLLRYNEQYF
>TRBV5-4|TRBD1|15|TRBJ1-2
CASSLPGQGLFGYTF
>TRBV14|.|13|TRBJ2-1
CASSPIEGNEQFF
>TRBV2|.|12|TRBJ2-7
CASSEVTYEQYF
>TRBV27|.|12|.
CASKGGPYEQYF
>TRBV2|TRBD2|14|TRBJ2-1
CARPGLAGGNEQFF
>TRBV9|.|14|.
CASSGPSDAYEQYF
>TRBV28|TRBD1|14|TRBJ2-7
CASSDRGPSYEQYF
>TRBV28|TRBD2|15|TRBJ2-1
CASASGTRHYNEQFF
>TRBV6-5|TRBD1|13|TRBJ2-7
CASSYNRGYEQYF
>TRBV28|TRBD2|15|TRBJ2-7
CASSPTSFYPPEQYF